Listed below are T cell receptor beta chains from one sample, sequenced in a study of shared clonotypes between healthy human individuals. The table came from immunoSEQ multiplex PCR; TCRdb's copy has only in-frame clones and leaves some out. Of under 600,000 clones listed, around 81% are singletons. The sequencing sample was made of PBMCs. The receptors here all came from a middle-aged woman in good health. Some clones in this sample may be carry-over from other donors' samples. Both conserved end residues are part of each CDR3. D genes are given only for firm matches. Some rows have no size entry. The others give once, few or many, or a class for an expanded clone.

D: NA
J: TRBJ1-5
V: TRBV4-1
size: NA
CDR3: CASSRTQGRFFNQPQHF
DNA: TGCGCCAGCAGCCGAACCCAGGGGCGCTTCTTTAATCAGCCCCAGCATTTT

D: NA
J: TRBJ1-2
V: TRBV27
size: NA
CDR3: CASSNRQSGASNYGYTF
DNA: TGTGCCAGCAGCAACCGACAGAGTGGGGCTTCTAACTATGGCTACACCTTC

D: NA
J: TRBJ2-1
V: TRBV9
size: few
CDR3: CASSVVSSYNEQFF
DNA: TGTGCCAGCAGCGTTGTTAGCTCCTACAATGAGCAGTTCTTC

D: NA
J: TRBJ1-1
V: TRBV27
size: NA
CDR3: CASSLSGGTEAFF
DNA: TGTGCCAGCAGTTTATCGGGTGGGACTGAAGCTTTCTTT

D: TRBD2
J: TRBJ2-1
V: TRBV2
size: NA
CDR3: CASSELASGSNEQFF
DNA: TGTGCCAGCAGTGAATTGGCTAGCGGGAGTAATGAGCAGTTCTTC

D: NA
J: TRBJ2-7
V: TRBV2
size: NA
CDR3: CASRGTSAYEQYF
DNA: TGTGCCAGCAGAGGGACATCCGCCTACGAGCAGTACTTC

D: TRBD2
J: TRBJ2-7
V: TRBV5-5
size: NA
CDR3: CASSPRTSASYEQYF
DNA: TGTGCCAGCAGCCCCCGGACTAGCGCATCCTACGAGCAGTACTTC

D: NA
J: TRBJ2-3
V: TRBV7-9
size: NA
CDR3: CASSFSGLEPGAQYF
DNA: TGTGCCAGCAGCTTTAGCGGGTTGGAGCCAGGGGCGCAGTATTTT

D: TRBD2
J: TRBJ2-3
V: TRBV7-3
size: NA
CDR3: CASSLGGGRGTDTQYF
DNA: TGTGCCAGCAGCTTAGGTGGCGGGAGAGGCACAGATACGCAGTATTTT

D: TRBD2
J: TRBJ2-7
V: TRBV29-1
size: NA
CDR3: CSVSGRAPYEQYF
DNA: TGCAGCGTGAGCGGGAGGGCCCCCTACGAGCAGTACTTC

D: TRBD1
J: TRBJ2-1
V: TRBV5-1
size: NA
CDR3: CASSSGTGSYNEQFF
DNA: TGCGCCAGCAGCTCCGGGACAGGGTCCTACAATGAGCAGTTCTTC

D: TRBD1
J: TRBJ2-7
V: TRBV28
size: NA
CDR3: CASSTGGASYEQYF
DNA: TGTGCCAGCAGCACAGGGGGCGCGTCCTACGAGCAGTACTTC

D: TRBD1
J: TRBJ2-7
V: TRBV7-9
size: medium-sized
CDR3: CASSLGGQADEQYF
DNA: TGTGCCAGCAGCTTAGGCGGACAGGCGGACGAGCAGTACTTC

D: TRBD2
J: TRBJ2-2
V: TRBV6-1
size: few
CDR3: CASREQSGISNTGELFF
DNA: TGTGCCAGCAGGGAACAAAGCGGGATATCGAACACCGGGGAGCTGTTTTTT

D: NA
J: TRBJ2-7
V: TRBV4-2
size: NA
CDR3: CASSLGTSYEQYF
DNA: TGTGCCAGCAGCCTAGGGACCTCCTACGAGCAGTACTTC

D: TRBD2
J: TRBJ2-7
V: TRBV5-4
size: NA
CDR3: CASSQRSSGSYEQYF
DNA: TGTGCCAGCAGCCAAAGATCTAGCGGGTCCTACGAGCAGTACTTC

D: TRBD1
J: TRBJ1-4
V: TRBV30
size: NA
CDR3: CAWGPLGQGETTNEKLFF
DNA: TGTGCCTGGGGCCCCCTTGGACAGGGGGAAACAACTAATGAAAAACTGTTTTTT

D: NA
J: TRBJ2-1
V: TRBV10-3
size: NA
CDR3: CAISGSHDTKQDGELSNEQFF
DNA: TGTGCCATCAGTGGGTCGCACGATACTAAGCAGGACGGGGAGTTAAGCAATGAGCAGTTCTTC

D: TRBD1
J: TRBJ2-7
V: TRBV18
size: NA
CDR3: CASSPQTGGGEQYF
DNA: TGTGCCAGCTCACCACAGACAGGGGGGGGTGAGCAGTACTTC

D: NA
J: TRBJ2-3
V: TRBV5-1
size: once
CDR3: CASSGGWGDTQYF
DNA: TGCGCCAGCAGCGGGGGTTGGGGGGATACGCAGTATTTT